This T cell receptor (beta chain) was retrieved from a study of T cell clonotyping in hematopoietic cell transplantation. Study-level findings and limits: Cells were unsorted, so CD4 and CD8 contributions were not separated.

Per the germline V gene, CDR1 is MNHNS and CDR2 is SASEGT. The CDR3 is 14 residues long. V dropped 0 bases and J dropped 2 bases, with 8 bases sitting between them. Clones were sequenced by immunoSEQ multiplex PCR, and TCRdb holds only the in-frame ones, with some missing. Seen here are about 36,000 clones, about 95% observed once, and the top ten hold around 1.5%. Time point reported: recipient sample about 28 days before transplant, after cytoreduction. A remark on this clone: Its antigen is not known.

This receptor was taken from a man aged 35 to 55 with chronic myeloid leukemia. Some clones in this sample may be carry-over from other donors' samples. The sequencing used peripheral blood mononuclear cells, collected before stem cell transplant. The chain carries TRBV6-1 and TRBJ2-7; D remains unclear. The CDR3 DNA reads as TGTGCCAGCAGTGAAGCAAGGATAACCTACGAGCAGTACTTC. This gives the protein CASSEARITYEQYF.